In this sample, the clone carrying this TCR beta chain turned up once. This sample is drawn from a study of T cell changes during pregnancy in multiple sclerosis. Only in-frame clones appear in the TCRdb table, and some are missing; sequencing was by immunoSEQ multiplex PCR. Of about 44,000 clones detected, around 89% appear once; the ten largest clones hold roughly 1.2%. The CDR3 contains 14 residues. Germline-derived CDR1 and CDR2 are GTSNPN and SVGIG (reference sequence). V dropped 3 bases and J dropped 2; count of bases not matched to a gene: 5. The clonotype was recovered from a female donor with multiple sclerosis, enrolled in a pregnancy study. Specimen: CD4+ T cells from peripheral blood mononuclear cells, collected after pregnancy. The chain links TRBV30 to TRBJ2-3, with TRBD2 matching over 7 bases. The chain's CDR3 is CAWSSGVFTDTQYF. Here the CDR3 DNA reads TGTGCCTGGAGCAGCGGGGTTTTCACAGATACGCAGTATTTT.